A selection of T cell receptor beta chains follows, all from one sample in a study of CD4 T cells in relation to SARS-CoV-2 and coronaviruses. Repertoires were generated with immunoSEQ multiplex PCR, while TCRdb's copy carries only in-frame clones and drops some. The table includes about 19,000 clones, roughly 77% detected once. Which antigens these TCRs recognize remains unknown. The specimen sequenced was CD4+ T cells from PBMCs, cultured in vitro. The source is a human donor in good health. Each CDR3 is given with its conserved first and last residue. The D gene is left open where the match is weak. Clone size, where shown, is once, few, many, or a class for clones that have expanded.

TGTGCCTGGAGTCCATCGAGGAGCGGGAGATCCCACGAGCAGTACTTC	CAWSPSRSGRSHEQYF	TRBD2	TRBV30	TRBJ2-7	few
TGTGCCAGCAGCCAAGATTCAGGTTGGGCACCCAGGGGAGCGAGCAGCTCCTACGAGCAGTACTTC	CASSQDSGWAPRGASSSYEQYF	-	TRBV3-1/TRBV3-2	TRBJ2-7	-
TGTGCCAGCAGTTACCGACGAGACAGCCTCAAGGCCAACGTCCTGACTTTC	CASSYRRDSLKANVLTF	-	TRBV6-2/TRBV6-3	TRBJ2-6	-
TGTGCCAGCTCATCAGGGGACAATCAGCCCCAGCATTTT	CASSSGDNQPQHF	-	TRBV18	TRBJ1-5	-
TGTGCCAGCAGTTTAATTAGGAACACTGAAGCTTTCTTT	CASSLIRNTEAFF	-	TRBV12-3/TRBV12-4	TRBJ1-1	once
TGTGCCAGCAGCGTCATGAGTAGTTCAGATACGCAGTATTTT	CASSVMSSSDTQYF	-	TRBV11-3	TRBJ2-3	-
TGTGCCAGCAGTGTTGGACAGATAGGCGAAAAACTGTTTTTT	CASSVGQIGEKLFF	-	TRBV2	TRBJ1-4	-
TGTGCCAGCAGCGTGTCTCAAGGACGGAATAATTCACCCCTCCACTTT	CASSVSQGRNNSPLHF	-	TRBV9	TRBJ1-6	-
TGTGCCAGCAGTTACTCCACCGCCGGGACAGCGAACACTGAAGCTTTCTTT	CASSYSTAGTANTEAFF	TRBD1	TRBV6-2/TRBV6-3	TRBJ1-1	-
TGTGCCAGCAGCCGAGAGGATATACAGATCTCCTACGAGCAGTACTTC	CASSREDIQISYEQYF	-	TRBV2	TRBJ2-7	-
TGTGCCAGCAGTTACTCCGCCCTAACCTACGAGCAGTACTTC	CASSYSALTYEQYF	-	TRBV6-5	TRBJ2-7	few
TGTGCCAGCAGCCAAGAAAGTGGCGGTCCTAACTATGGCTACACCTTC	CASSQESGGPNYGYTF	-	TRBV3-1/TRBV3-2	TRBJ1-2	-
TGTGCCAGCAGCCAAGATTATGGGGAACCCACAGATACGCAGTATTTT	CASSQDYGEPTDTQYF	-	TRBV4-2	TRBJ2-3	medium-sized
TGTGCCTGGAGTAGGGGTAGCGGGATCCTAAATGAGCAGTTCTTC	CAWSRGSGILNEQFF	TRBD2	TRBV30	TRBJ2-1	-
TGTGCCAGTAGTATTAGGGCCGTCGGCTACACCTTC	CASSIRAVGYTF	-	TRBV19	TRBJ1-2	-
TGTGCTAGTGGTTTGGTAGTCTTCGGACAGGGGTCCCACGAGCAGTACTTC	CASGLVVFGQGSHEQYF	TRBD1	TRBV12-5	TRBJ2-7	-
TGTGCCAGCAGTTTTGGGGGCAACACTGAAGCTTTCTTT	CASSFGGNTEAFF	-	TRBV11-3	TRBJ1-1	-
TGTGCCAGCAGTTACCTCTTGGTGGGCAGAGAATATGGCTACACCTTC	CASSYLLVGREYGYTF	-	TRBV6-5	TRBJ1-2	-
TGTGCCAGCAGTTCCTATCCTTACGAGCAGTACTTC	CASSSYPYEQYF	-	TRBV28	TRBJ2-7	-
TGTGCCAGCAGTAACACAAAGAACACTGAAGCTTTCTTT	CASSNTKNTEAFF	-	TRBV6-5	TRBJ1-1	-
TGTGCCAGCAGTTCTCTTGGCGGGAGTGGGTACGAGCAGTACTTC	CASSSLGGSGYEQYF	TRBD2	TRBV27	TRBJ2-7	-
TGTGCCATCTCAGAGGATAAAGGGTTAGTTCCCGGGGCCAACGTCCTGACTTTC	CAISEDKGLVPGANVLTF	-	TRBV10-3	TRBJ2-6	-
TGCAGTGCTAGTGTTGCCCGGAGCACTGAAGCTTTCTTT	CSASVARSTEAFF	-	TRBV20-1	TRBJ1-1	once
TGTGCCACCAGTGATCCCAGCGGGAGGGGGGGCAATGAGCAGTTCTTC	CATSDPSGRGGNEQFF	TRBD2	TRBV24-1	TRBJ2-1	-
TGTGCCAGCAGTTATGAAGCTATGGGTGGGACAGATACGCAGTATTTT	CASSYEAMGGTDTQYF	-	TRBV6-5	TRBJ2-3	-
TGTGCCAGCACCGGAAGCTCCTACGAGCAGTACTTC	CASTGSSYEQYF	-	TRBV6-6	TRBJ2-7	-
TGCAGCGCCGAGGGGACAGGGGGGTCCTACGAGCAGTACTTC	CSAEGTGGSYEQYF	TRBD1	TRBV29-1	TRBJ2-7	-
TGTGCCAGCAGCTTAGGGCTATCCTCCTACAATGAGCAGTTCTTC	CASSLGLSSYNEQFF	-	TRBV7-8	TRBJ2-1	-
TGTGCCAGCAGTCAGTCGGGGAATAGCTACACCTTC	CASSQSGNSYTF	-	TRBV6-5	TRBJ1-2	-
TGTGCCAGCAGCCGTGAACCGGCGGGGAATCAGCCCCAGCATTTT	CASSREPAGNQPQHF	-	TRBV5-4	TRBJ1-5	few
TGTGCCAGTAGTATAAAAGGTACAAGCAATCAGCCCCAGCATTTT	CASSIKGTSNQPQHF	-	TRBV19	TRBJ1-5	-
TGTGCCAGCAGCCGACTAGCGGGAGGTAACACCGGGGAGCTGTTTTTT	CASSRLAGGNTGELFF	TRBD2	TRBV28	TRBJ2-2	few
TGTGCCACCAGTGACGGTCGGGGTGAAGCTTTCTTT	CATSDGRGEAFF	-	TRBV24-1	TRBJ1-1	-
TGTGCCACCTCTCAGTCTGCGGCCTTTGAGCAGTTCTTC	CATSQSAAFEQFF	-	TRBV24-1	TRBJ2-1	-
TGCGCCAGCACCCCGGGACTAACGAGATCCAATGAGCAGTTCTTC	CASTPGLTRSNEQFF	TRBD2	TRBV10-1	TRBJ2-1	once
TGCGCCAGCAGCTTGTCTAGGGCCGCTAGCGGTCAAGAGACCCAGTACTTC	CASSLSRAASGQETQYF	TRBD2	TRBV5-1	TRBJ2-5	-
TGTGCCTGGTCTTTCGCCGGGACAGGGAACTATGGCTACACCTTC	CAWSFAGTGNYGYTF	TRBD1	TRBV30	TRBJ1-2	-
TGTGCCACCAGTGATTCACGGACAGGAGCCTATAGCAATCAGCCCCAGCATTTT	CATSDSRTGAYSNQPQHF	TRBD1	TRBV24-1	TRBJ1-5	few
TGTGCCAGTAGAGGGACAGGGAAAAACATTCAGTACTTC	CASRGTGKNIQYF	TRBD1	TRBV19	TRBJ2-4	-
TGTGCCAGCAGCCAGGGACGGCAAGAGACCCAGTACTTC	CASSQGRQETQYF	-	TRBV7-9	TRBJ2-5	-
TGTGCCAGTACCCGGGCCCCGTGGGGCGAGACCCAGTACTTC	CASTRAPWGETQYF	-	TRBV19	TRBJ2-5	once
TGTGCCAGCAGCTCCGGCGGGATCGCCACCGGGGAGCTGTTTTTT	CASSSGGIATGELFF	-	TRBV9	TRBJ2-2	-
TGTGCCAGCACCTCTTTAGTAAATGAGCAGTTCTTC	CASTSLVNEQFF	-	TRBV5-8	TRBJ2-1	-
TGCAGCGTTGAAGAGATAAAGACCCAGTACTTC	CSVEEIKTQYF	-	TRBV29-1	TRBJ2-5	few
TGCGCCAGCAGTGTGGACGGGAACACTGAAGCTTTCTTT	CASSVDGNTEAFF	-	TRBV10-1	TRBJ1-1	-